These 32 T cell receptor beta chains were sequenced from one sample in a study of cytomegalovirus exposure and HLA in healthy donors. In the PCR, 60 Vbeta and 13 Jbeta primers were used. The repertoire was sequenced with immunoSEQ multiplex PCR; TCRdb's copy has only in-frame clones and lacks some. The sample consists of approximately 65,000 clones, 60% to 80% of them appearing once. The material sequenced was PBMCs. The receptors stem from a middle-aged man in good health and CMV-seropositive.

CDR3 protein: CASSFSALNTGELFF. In DNA, the CDR3 is TGTGCCAGCAGCTTTAGCGCCTTGAACACCGGGGAGCTGTTTTTT. The V and J genes are TRBV7-2 and TRBJ2-2; tentative D call: TRBD2 (5 bases). The V gene lost 3 bases and the J gene lost 1 base, with 9 bases spanning the gap. The CDR3 is 15 residues long. Germline V gene data show CDR1 as SGHTA and CDR2 as FQGNSA.

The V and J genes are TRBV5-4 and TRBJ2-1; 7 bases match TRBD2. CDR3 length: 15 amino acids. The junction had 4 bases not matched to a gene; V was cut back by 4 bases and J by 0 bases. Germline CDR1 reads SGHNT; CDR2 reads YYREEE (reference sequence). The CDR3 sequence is CASSQSGDSYNEQFF. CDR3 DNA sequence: TGTGCCAGCAGCCAAAGCGGGGACTCCTACAATGAGCAGTTCTTC.

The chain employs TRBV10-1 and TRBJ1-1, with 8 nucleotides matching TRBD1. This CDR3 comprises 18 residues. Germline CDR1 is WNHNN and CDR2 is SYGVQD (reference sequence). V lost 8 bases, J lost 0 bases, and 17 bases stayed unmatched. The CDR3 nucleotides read TGCGCCAGCGGAATCAGGGGGCGTAAAGCTAAAGTGAACACTGAAGCTTTCTTT. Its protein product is CASGIRGRKAKVNTEAFF.

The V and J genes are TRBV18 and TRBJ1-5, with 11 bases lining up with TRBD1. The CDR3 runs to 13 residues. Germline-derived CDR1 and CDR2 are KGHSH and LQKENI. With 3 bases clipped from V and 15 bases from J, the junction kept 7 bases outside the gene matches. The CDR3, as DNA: TGTGCCAGCTCACCGGACGCCGGGACAGGGGGGCATTTT. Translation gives CASSPDAGTGGHF.

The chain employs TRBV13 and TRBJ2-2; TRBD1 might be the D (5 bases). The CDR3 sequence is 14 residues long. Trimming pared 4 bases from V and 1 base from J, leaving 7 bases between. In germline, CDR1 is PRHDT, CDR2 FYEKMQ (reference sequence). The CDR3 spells CASSWQGNTGELFF. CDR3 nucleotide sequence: TGTGCCAGCAGCTGGCAGGGGAACACCGGGGAGCTGTTTTTT. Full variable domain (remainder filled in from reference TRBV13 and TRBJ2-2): AAGVIQSPRHLIKEKRETATLKCYPIPRHDTVYWYQQGPGQDPQFLISFYEKMQSDKGSIPDRFSAQQFSDYHSELNMSSLELGDSALYFCASSWQGNTGELFFGEGSRLTVL.

CDR3 loop: CASGFSSGYTF. CDR3 sequence (DNA): TGTGCTAGTGGTTTCAGTAGCGGCTACACCTTC. This chain connects TRBV12-5 to TRBJ1-2; D remains unclear. The CDR3 spans 11 residues. The ends were cut back, 3 bases at V and 8 bases at J, with 7 bases in the middle. Germline CDR1 LGHNT, CDR2 FRNRAP.

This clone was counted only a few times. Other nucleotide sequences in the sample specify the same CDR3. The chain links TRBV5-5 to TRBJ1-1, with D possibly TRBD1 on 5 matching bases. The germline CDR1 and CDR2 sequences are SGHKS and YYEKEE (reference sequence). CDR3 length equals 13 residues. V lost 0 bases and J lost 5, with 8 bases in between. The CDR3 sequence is CASSLGRGTEAFF. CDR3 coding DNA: TGTGCCAGCAGCTTGGGGCGGGGGACTGAAGCTTTCTTT.

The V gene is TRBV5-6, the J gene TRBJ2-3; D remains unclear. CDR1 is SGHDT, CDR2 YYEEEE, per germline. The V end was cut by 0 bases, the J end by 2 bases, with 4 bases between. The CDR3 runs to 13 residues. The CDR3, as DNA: TGTGCCAGCAGCTTGGGCGCCACAGATACGCAGTATTTT. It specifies CASSLGATDTQYF. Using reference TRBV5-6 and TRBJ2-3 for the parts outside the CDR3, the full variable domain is DAGVTQSPTHLIKTRGQQVTLRCSPKSGHDTVSWYQQALGQGPQFIFQYYEEEERQRGNFPDRFSGHQFPNYSSELNVNALLLGDSALYLCASSLGATDTQYFGPGTRLTVL.

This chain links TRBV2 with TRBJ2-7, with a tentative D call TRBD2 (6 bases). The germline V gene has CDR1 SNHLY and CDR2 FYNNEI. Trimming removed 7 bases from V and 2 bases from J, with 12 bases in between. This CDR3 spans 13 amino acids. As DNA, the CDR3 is TGTGCCAGCATGGAGGGAGGCCCCTACGAGCAGTACTTC. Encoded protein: CASMEGGPYEQYF.

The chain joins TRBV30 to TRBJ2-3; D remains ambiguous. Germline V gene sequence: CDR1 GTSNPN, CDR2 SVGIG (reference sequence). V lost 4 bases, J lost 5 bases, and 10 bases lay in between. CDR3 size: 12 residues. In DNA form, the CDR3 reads TGTGCCTGGAATCCACATATAGATACGCAGTATTTT. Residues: CAWNPHIDTQYF. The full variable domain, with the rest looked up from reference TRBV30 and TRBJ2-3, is SQTIHQWPATLVQPVGSPLSLECTVEGTSNPNLYWYRQAAGRGLQLLFYSVGIGQISSEVPQNLSASRPQDRQFILSSKKLLLSDSGFYLCAWNPHIDTQYFGPGTRLTVL.

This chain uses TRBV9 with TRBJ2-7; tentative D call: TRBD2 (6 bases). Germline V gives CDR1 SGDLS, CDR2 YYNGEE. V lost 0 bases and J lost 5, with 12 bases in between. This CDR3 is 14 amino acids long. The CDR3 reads CASSVGGDPNEQYF. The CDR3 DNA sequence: TGTGCCAGCAGCGTAGGGGGGGACCCAAACGAGCAGTACTTC.

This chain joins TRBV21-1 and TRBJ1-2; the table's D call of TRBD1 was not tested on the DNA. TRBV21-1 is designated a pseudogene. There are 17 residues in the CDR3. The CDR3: CASSRPRDRDSIYGYTF. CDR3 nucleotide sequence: TGTGCCAGCAGCAGACCCCGGGACAGGGACAGTATTTATGGCTACACCTTC.

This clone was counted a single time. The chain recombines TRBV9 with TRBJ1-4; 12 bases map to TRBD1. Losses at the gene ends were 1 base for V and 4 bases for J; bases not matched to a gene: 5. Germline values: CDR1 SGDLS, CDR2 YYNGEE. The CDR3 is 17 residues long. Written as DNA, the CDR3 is TGTGCCAGCAGCGTAAGGGACAGGGGGCGAGGTAATGAAAAACTGTTTTTT. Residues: CASSVRDRGRGNEKLFF. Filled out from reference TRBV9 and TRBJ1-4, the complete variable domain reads DSGVTQTPKHLITATGQRVTLRCSPRSGDLSVYWYQQSLDQGLQFLIQYYNGEERAKGNILERFSAQQFPDLHSELNLSSLELGDSALYFCASSVRDRGRGNEKLFFGSGTQLSVL.

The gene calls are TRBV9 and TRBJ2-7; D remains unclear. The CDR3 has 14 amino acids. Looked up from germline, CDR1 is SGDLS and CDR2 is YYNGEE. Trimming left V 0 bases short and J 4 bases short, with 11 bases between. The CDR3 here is CASSVEVAQYEQYF. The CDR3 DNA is TGTGCCAGCAGCGTAGAGGTAGCTCAGTACGAGCAGTACTTC.

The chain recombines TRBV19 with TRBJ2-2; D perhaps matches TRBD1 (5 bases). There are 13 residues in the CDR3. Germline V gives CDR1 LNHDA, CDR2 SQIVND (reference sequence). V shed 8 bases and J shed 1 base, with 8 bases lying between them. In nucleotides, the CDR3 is TGTGCCAGTGGACATCAGAACACCGGGGAGCTGTTTTTT. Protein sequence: CASGHQNTGELFF.

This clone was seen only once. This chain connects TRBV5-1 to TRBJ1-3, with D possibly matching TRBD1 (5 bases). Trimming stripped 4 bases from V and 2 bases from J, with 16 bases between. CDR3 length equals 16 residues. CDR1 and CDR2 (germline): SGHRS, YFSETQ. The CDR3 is CASSPVGGLAGNTIYF. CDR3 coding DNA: TGCGCCAGCAGCCCCGTGGGGGGACTGGCTGGAAACACCATATATTTT.

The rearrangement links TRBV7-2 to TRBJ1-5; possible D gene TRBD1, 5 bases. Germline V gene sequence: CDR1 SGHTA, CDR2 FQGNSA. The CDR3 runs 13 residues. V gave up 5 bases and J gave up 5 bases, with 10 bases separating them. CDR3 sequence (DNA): TGTGCCAGCAGCCCTAGGGGCGATCAGCCCCAGCATTTT. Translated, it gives CASSPRGDQPQHF.

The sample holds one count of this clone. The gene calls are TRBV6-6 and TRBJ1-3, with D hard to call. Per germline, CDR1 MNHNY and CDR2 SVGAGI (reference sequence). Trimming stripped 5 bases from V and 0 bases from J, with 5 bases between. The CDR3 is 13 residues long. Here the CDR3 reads CASSKHSGNTIYF. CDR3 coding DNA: TGTGCCAGCAGTAAGCACTCTGGAAACACCATATATTTT.

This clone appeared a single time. CDR3 coding DNA: TGCGCCAGCAGCTCTCTCGGGGGGGATCAAGAGACCCAGTACTTC. Its translation is CASSSLGGDQETQYF. The chain joins TRBV5-1 to TRBJ2-5, with 8 bases identical to TRBD2. V was pared by 3 bases and J by 2 bases, with 6 bases of the junction left unmatched. Germline lookup yields CDR1 SGHRS and CDR2 YFSETQ. This CDR3 comprises 15 residues.

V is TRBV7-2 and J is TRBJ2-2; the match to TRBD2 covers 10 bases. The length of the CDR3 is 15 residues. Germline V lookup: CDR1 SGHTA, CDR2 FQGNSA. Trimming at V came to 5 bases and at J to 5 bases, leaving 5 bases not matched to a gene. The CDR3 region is CASSQLAGWTGELFF. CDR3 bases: TGTGCCAGCAGCCAACTAGCGGGGTGGACCGGGGAGCTGTTTTTT.

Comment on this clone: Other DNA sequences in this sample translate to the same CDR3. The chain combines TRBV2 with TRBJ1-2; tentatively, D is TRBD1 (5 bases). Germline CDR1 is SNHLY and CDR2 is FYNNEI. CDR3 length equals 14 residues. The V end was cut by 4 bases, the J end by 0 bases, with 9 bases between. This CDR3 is CASSVDSSNYGYTF. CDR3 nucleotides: TGTGCCAGCAGTGTTGACAGCTCTAACTATGGCTACACCTTC.

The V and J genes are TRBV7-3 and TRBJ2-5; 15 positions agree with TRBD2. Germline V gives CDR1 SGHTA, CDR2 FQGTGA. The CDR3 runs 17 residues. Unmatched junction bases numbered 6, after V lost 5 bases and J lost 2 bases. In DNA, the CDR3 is TGTGCCAGCAGCCAAGGACTAGCGGGAGGGATTCAAGAGACCCAGTACTTC. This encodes CASSQGLAGGIQETQYF.

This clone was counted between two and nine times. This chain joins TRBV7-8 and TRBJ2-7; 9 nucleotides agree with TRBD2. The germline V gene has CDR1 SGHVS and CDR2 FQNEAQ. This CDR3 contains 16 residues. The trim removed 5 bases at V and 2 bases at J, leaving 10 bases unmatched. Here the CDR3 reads CASSPYRLAVPYEQYF. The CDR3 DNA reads TGTGCCAGCAGCCCCTATAGACTAGCGGTTCCCTACGAGCAGTACTTC.

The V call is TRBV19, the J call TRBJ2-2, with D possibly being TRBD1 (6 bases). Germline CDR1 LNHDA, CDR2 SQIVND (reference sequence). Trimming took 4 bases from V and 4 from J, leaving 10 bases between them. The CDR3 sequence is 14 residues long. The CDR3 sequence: CASSTGVVTGELFF. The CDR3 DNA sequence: TGTGCCAGTAGTACAGGGGTCGTCACCGGGGAGCTGTTTTTT.

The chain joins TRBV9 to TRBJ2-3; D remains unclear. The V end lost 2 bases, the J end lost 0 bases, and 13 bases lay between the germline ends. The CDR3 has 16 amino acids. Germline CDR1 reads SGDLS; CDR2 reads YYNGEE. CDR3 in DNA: TGTGCCAGCAGCGTGGCCCCCTCAATTAGCACAGATACGCAGTATTTT. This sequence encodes CASSVAPSISTDTQYF.

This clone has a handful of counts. This CDR3 reads CASSYDSGDSTDTQYF. The CDR3 nucleotides read TGTGCCAGCAGCTACGACTCGGGGGATAGCACAGATACGCAGTATTTT. The chain combines TRBV5-6 with TRBJ2-3, with a possible D match to TRBD2 (6 bases). The germline CDR1 and CDR2 sequences are SGHDT and YYEEEE. V lost 3 bases to trimming and J lost 0 bases, with 14 bases between them. The CDR3 extends over 16 amino acids.

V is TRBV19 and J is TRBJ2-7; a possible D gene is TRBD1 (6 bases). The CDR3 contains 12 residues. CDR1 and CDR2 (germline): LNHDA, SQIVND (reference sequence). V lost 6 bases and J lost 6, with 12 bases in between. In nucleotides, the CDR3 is TGTGCCAGTAGCATCACAGGGCGCGAGCAGTACTTC. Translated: CASSITGREQYF.

The CDR3 region has the DNA TGTGCCAGCAGGGGTACAGGGGCCTACCGCAATGAGCAGTTCTTC. Its protein product is CASRGTGAYRNEQFF. The chain employs TRBV25-1 and TRBJ2-1; 7 positions agree with TRBD1. The germline V gene encodes CDR1 MGHDK and CDR2 SYGVNS. The V and J ends lost 6 bases and 6 bases, in that order; junction bases with no gene match: 11. The CDR3 covers 15 residues. The entire variable domain, with the rest obtained from reference TRBV25-1 and TRBJ2-1, is as follows: EADIYQTPRYLVIGTGKKITLECSQTMGHDKMYWYQQDPGMELHLIHYSYGVNSTEKGDLSSESTVSRIRTEHFPLTLESARPSHTSQYLCASRGTGAYRNEQFFGPGTRLTVL.

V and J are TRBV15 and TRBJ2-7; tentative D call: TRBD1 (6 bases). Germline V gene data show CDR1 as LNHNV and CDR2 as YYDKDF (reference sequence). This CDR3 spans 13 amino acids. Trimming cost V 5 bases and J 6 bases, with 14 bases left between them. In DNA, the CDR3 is TGTGCCACCAGCCAACGCAACAGGGCCGAGCAGTACTTC. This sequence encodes CATSQRNRAEQYF.

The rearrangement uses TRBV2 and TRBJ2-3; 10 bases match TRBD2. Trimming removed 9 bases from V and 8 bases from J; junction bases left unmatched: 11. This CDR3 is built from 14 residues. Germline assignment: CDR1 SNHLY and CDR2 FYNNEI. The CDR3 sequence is CASGLADRGGTQYF. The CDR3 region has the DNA TGTGCCAGTGGACTAGCGGATAGGGGCGGTACGCAGTATTTT.

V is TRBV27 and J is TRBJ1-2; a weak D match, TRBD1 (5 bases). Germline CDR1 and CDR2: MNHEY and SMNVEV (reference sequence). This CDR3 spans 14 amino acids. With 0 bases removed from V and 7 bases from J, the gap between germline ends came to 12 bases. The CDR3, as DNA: TGTGCCAGCAGTTTATCTATAAGACAGTCTGGCTACACCTTC. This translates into CASSLSIRQSGYTF.

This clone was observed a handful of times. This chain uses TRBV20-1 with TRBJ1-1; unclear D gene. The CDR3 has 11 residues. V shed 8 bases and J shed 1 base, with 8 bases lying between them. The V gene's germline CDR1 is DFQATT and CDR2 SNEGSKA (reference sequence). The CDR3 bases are TGCAGTATTACACGGAACACTGAAGCTTTCTTT. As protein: CSITRNTEAFF.